This TCR beta chain was identified during a study of molecular identifiers for immune sequencing clone quantification (dated by TCRdb to between 2018 and 2020). Describing the broader study: For a replicate experiment, the RNA from either 20,000 or 100,000 naive CD8 T cells was divided into five aliquots, and four of those aliquots went on to sequencing. This methods study used CD8 T cells to benchmark TCR RNA copy counting and molecular-identifier clustering-based TCR repertoire sequencing (MIDCIRS).

What the study reported, not specific to this receptor: When barcode sub-clustering was not used, chimeric consensus sequences inflated TCR diversity, with chimeras reaching as high as 47%. Clones above 20 RNA copies held over 97% of molecules in CMV-specific effector cells but under 1% in naive cells. Approximately 3 recovered TCR RNA copies per cell were obtained by modeling, versus about ten by digital PCR, implying a capture efficiency of about 30%. Naive libraries contained spiked-in Jurkat TCR RNA (more than 9 copies' worth), which is not part of the donor repertoire. Highly expanded clone sizes could be underestimated if identical TCR molecules share a barcode. Spiked-in Jurkat TCR RNA equivalent to a single cell was reported to be detectable even among approximately 900,000 naive CD8 T cells.

CDR1 and CDR2, looked up from the germline V gene, are MNHEY and SVGEGT. V is cut back by 7 bases and J by 6 bases, with 7 bases in the junction unmatched. Including cysteine and phenylalanine, the CDR3 has 13 amino acids. The CDR3 DNA has 39 bases and is translated from base 1. Libraries of naive CD8 T cells were generated from roughly 21,000 to 960,000 sorted cells, with 10%, 30% or 50% of the purified RNA used. Naive CD8 T cells, defined as CD8+CD4-CCR7+CD45RA+, were FACS-sorted into RLT Plus buffer on a BD FACSAria II. Nine to eleven TCR copies' worth of Jurkat RNA were spiked into roughly 19,000-1,000,000 naive CD8 T cell samples to test detection sensitivity. CD8 T cells were enriched using RosetteSep CD8+ T Cell Enrichment Cocktail and Ficoll-Paque, and the enriched cells then underwent ACK red cell lysis. Preparation of the library involved PCR. The listed sequencing device is Illumina HiSeq 4000. Bulk TCR libraries were made following a previously described method, with the TCR primers given in Table S5. The Qiagen AllPrep DNA/RNA kit was used to purify total RNA. Reads from multiple sequencing runs of the same library were pooled before analysis. On the study's bioinformatics: Reads were retained only if an exact TCR constant sequence was present, and the retained reads were trimmed to 150 nt and grouped according to their 12-nt molecular barcodes. Reads inside each barcode group were sub-clustered using a 15% Levenshtein threshold, and a quality-weighted consensus sequence was constructed for each RNA molecule. Non-functional sequences were removed, as were lower-count sequences one edit away from another. On the basis of fitting two negative binomial distributions, barcode sub-clusters with fewer than 20% of the maximum read count were discarded. TCRdb applied fastp at Q25 and MiXCR to the public reads, then kept only in-frame beta chains. Each CDR3 protein gets just one entry, which takes the most common genes and DNA from the rows behind it. These V and J calls originate from TCRdb's pipeline instead of the authors' own analysis. This sample lists about 500,000 distinct CDR3 sequences; 20% to 25% were detected once. The top ten clones comprise approximately 0.8% of the sample.

This clonotype was recorded many times. Its antigen is not yet known. Base qualities are not at hand, and no much larger clone is one base apart. This TCR was recovered from a human donor in good health. Some libraries in this study had Jurkat cell RNA spiked in. The sequence is built from TRBV6-2 or TRBV6-3 and TRBJ2-7, with 9 middle bases fitting TRBD1. Source material: naive CD8+ T cells from blood, with Jurkat cell RNA spiked in. Per the publication, the cell subset or site label means: FACS-sorted CD8+CD4-CCR7+CD45RA+ naive T cells. The DNA sequence follows: TGTGCCAGCACTGAACAGGGGGCGGCCGAGCAGTACTTC. This gives the protein CASTEQGAAEQYF.